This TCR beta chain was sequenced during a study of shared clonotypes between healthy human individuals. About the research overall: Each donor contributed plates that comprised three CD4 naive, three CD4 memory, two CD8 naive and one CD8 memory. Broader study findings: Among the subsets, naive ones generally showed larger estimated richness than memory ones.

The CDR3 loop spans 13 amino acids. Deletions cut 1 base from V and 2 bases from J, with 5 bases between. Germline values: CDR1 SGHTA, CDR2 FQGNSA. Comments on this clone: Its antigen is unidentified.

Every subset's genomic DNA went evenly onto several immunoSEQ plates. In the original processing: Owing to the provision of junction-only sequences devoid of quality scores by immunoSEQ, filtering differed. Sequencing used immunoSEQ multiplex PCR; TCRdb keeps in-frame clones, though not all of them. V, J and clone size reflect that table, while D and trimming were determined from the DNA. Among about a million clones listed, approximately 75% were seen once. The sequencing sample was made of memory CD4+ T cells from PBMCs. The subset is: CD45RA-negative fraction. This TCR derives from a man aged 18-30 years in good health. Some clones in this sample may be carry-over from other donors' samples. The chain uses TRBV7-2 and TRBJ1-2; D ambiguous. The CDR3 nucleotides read TGTGCCAGCAGCTTAGTACAGAACTATGGCTACACCTTC. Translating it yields CASSLVQNYGYTF.